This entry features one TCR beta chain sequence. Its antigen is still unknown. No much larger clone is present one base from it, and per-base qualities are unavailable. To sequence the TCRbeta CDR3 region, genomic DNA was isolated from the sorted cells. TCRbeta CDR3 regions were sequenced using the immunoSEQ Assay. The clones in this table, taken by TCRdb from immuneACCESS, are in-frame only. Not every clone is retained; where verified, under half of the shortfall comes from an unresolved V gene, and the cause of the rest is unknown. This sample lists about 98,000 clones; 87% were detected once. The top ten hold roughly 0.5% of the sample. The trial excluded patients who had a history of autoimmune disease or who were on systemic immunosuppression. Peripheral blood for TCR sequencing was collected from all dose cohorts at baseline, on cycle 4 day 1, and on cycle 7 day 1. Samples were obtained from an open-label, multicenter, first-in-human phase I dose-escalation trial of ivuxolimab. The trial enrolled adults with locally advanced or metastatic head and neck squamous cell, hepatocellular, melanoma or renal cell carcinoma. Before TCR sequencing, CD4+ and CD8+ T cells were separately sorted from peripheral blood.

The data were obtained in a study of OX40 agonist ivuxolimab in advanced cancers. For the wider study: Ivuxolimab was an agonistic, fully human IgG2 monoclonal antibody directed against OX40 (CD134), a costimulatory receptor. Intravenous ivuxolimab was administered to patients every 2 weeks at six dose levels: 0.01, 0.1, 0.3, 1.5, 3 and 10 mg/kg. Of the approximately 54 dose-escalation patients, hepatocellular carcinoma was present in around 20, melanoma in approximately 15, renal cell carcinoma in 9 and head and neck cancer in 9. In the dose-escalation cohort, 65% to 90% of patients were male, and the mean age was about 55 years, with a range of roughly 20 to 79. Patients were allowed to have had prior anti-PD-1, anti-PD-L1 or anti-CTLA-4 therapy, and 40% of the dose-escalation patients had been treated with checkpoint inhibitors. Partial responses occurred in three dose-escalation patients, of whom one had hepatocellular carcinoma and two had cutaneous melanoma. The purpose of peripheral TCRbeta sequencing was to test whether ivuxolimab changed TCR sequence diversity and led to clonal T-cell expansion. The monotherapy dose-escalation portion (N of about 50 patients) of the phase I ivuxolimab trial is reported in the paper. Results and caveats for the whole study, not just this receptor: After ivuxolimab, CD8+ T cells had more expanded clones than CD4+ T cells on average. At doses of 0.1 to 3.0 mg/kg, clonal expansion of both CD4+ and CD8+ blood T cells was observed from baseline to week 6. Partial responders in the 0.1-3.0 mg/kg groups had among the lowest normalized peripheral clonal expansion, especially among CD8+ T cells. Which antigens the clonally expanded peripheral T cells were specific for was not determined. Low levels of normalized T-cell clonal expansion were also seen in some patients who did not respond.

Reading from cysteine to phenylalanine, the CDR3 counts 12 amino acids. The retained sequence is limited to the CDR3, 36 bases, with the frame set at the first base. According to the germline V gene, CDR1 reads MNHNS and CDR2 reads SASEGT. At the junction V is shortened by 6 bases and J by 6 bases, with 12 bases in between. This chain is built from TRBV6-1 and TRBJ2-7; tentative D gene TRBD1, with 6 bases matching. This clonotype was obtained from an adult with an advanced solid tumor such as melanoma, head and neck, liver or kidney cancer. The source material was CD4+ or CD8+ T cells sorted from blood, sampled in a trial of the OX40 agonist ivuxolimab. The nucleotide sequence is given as TGTGCCAGCAGGGGGGCTTCGACCGAGCAGTACTTC. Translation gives CASRGASTEQYF.